This T cell receptor (beta chain) was retrieved from a study of T cells after posttransplantation cyclophosphamide. V dropped 3 bases and J dropped 4 bases, with 9 bases sitting between them. The CDR3 is 13 amino acids. Germline CDR1 reads MDHEN; CDR2 reads SYDVKM. Cells defined as naive were viable CD3+CD4+ or CD3+CD8+ and CCR7+CD45RA+CD45RO-CD95-CD27+CD28+. Assay: immunoSEQ multiplex PCR; the TCRdb copy retains only in-frame clones and omits some. The sample lists more than 30,000 clones, under 95% occurring once. The source material was naive CD4+ T cells sorted from PBMCs. The sequence was collected from a woman aged 55-75 years in good health, CMV-negative, and a related stem cell transplant donor. The chain combines TRBV28 with TRBJ1-2, with D perhaps matching TRBD1 (5 bases). The CDR3 reads CASSFRQFYGYTF. Written as DNA, the CDR3 is TGTGCCAGCAGTTTTCGACAGTTCTATGGCTACACCTTC.